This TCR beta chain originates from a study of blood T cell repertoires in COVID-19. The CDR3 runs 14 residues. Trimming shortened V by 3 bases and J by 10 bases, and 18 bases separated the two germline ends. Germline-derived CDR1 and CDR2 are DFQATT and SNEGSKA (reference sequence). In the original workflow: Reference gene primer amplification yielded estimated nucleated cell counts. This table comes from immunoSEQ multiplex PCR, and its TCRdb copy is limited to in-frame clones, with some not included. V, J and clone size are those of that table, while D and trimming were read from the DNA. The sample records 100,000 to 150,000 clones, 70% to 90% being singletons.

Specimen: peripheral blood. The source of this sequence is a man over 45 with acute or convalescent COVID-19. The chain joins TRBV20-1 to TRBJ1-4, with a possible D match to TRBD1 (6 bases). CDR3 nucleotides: TGCAGTGCTAGTGTACCCGGCAGGGGCGGAAAACTGTTTTTT. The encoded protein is CSASVPGRGGKLFF.